Given below is one TCR beta chain in context. The length of the CDR3 is 14 residues. V lost 5 bases and J lost 7; bases outside the gene matches: 11. Germline V gene lookup returns CDR1 SGHVS and CDR2 FQNEAQ. The data originate from a study of T cell changes during pregnancy in multiple sclerosis. The data were produced by immunoSEQ multiplex PCR, yet TCRdb's version contains in-frame clones alone and is incomplete. The repertoire holds about 77,000 clones, with about 91% as singletons. This receptor was taken from a female donor with multiple sclerosis, enrolled in a pregnancy study. The input for sequencing was peripheral blood, taken before pregnancy. J is TRBJ2-7 and V is TRBV7-8, with 7 bases lining up with TRBD1. DNA of the CDR3: TGTGCCAGCAGCCCCCAGGGGGTTGGGGGAGAGCAGTACTTC. Amino acids: CASSPQGVGGEQYF.